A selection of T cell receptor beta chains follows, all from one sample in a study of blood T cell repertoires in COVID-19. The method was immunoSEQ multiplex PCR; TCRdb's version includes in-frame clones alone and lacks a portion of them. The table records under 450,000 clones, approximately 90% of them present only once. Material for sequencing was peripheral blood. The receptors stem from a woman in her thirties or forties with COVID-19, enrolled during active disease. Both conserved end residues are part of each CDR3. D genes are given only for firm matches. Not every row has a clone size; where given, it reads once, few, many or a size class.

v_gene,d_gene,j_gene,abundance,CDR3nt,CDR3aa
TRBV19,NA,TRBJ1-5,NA,TGTGCCGTTGGAGTGACAGGACCTCAGCCCCAGCATTTT,CAVGVTGPQPQHF
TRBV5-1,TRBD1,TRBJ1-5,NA,TGCGCCAGCAGCCCAGACAGGGGTGGTCAGCCCCAGCATTTT,CASSPDRGGQPQHF
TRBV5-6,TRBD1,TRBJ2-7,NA,TGTGCCAGCAGCTTGGTAGGTGGACAGGGAAGTGGTTACGAGCAGTACTTC,CASSLVGGQGSGYEQYF
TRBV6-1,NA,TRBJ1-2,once,TGTGCCAGCAGTGAGGGGACTCTCAGTTACTATGGCTACACCTTC,CASSEGTLSYYGYTF
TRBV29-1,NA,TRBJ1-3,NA,TGCAGCGCTTATGGGCAGGGTGGAAACACCATATATTTT,CSAYGQGGNTIYF
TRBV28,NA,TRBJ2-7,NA,TGTGCCAGCAGTCCCAACTCCTACGAGCAGTACTTC,CASSPNSYEQYF
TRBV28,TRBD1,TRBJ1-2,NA,TGTGCCAGCAGCCTAACAGGGGGCGCTGGCTACACCTTC,CASSLTGGAGYTF
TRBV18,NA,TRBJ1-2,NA,TGTGCCAGCTCACCCCTCGGGGGGCAAGCTGGCTACACCTTC,CASSPLGGQAGYTF
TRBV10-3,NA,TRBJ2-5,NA,TGTGCCATCGCGCAACAAGAGACCCAGTACTTC,CAIAQQETQYF
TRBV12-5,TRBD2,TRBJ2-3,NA,TGTGCTAGTGGTGACGGGACTAGCGGTAAAGATACGCAGTATTTT,CASGDGTSGKDTQYF
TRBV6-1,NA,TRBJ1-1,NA,TGTGCCAGCAGTGAAGTCCATAACACTGAAGCTTTCTTT,CASSEVHNTEAFF
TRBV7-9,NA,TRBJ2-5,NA,TGTGCCAGCAGCCCCCGGGACAAAATAAGAGAGACCCAGTACTTC,CASSPRDKIRETQYF
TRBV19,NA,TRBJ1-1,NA,TGTGCCAGTAGTATCACAGCCTCTGAAGCTTTCTTT,CASSITASEAFF
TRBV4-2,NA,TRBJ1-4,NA,TGTGCCAGCAGCCAAGATTCTATCGTCTTTGCAACTAATGAAAAACTGTTTTTT,CASSQDSIVFATNEKLFF
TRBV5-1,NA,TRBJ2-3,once,TGCGCCAGCAGCTTGCGGGTCGACAGCACAGATACGCAGTATTTT,CASSLRVDSTDTQYF
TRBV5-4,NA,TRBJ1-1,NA,TGTGCCAGCAGCTCTGGAACGAGGGCCAACACTGAAGCTTTCTTT,CASSSGTRANTEAFF
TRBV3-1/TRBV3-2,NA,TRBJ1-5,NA,TGTGCCAGCAGCCCCCCCGGGGGGCAGCCCCAGCATTTT,CASSPPGGQPQHF
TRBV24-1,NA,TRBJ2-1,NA,TGTGCCACCAGTGATCCTCAGGGAAACAATGAGCAGTTCTTC,CATSDPQGNNEQFF
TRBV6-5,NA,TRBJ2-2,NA,TGTGCCAGCAGCTTCTTCACCGGGGAGCTGTTTTTT,CASSFFTGELFF
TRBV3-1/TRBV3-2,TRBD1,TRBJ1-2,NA,TGTGCCAGCAGCCGGGACAGGGTTGGCTACACCTTC,CASSRDRVGYTF
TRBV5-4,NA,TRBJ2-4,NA,TGTGCCAGCAGTAGGGCAGGGGCCAAAAACATTCAGTACTTC,CASSRAGAKNIQYF
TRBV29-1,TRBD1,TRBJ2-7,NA,TGCAGCGCCTCGGGACAGGGCGTCTACGAGCAGTACTTC,CSASGQGVYEQYF
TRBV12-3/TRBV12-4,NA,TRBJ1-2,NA,TGTGCCAGCAGTTACCACAGCTATGGCTACACCTTC,CASSYHSYGYTF
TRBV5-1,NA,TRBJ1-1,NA,TGCGCCAGCAGCTTACCCCAGGACACTGAAGCTTTCTTT,CASSLPQDTEAFF
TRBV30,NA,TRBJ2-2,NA,TGTGCCTGGAGTGTACAGGACAAAAACACCGGGGAGCTGTTTTTT,CAWSVQDKNTGELFF
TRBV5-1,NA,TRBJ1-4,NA,TGCGCCAGCAGCTTGGATTCGAGGGCCGACCCTTTCAATGAAAAACTGTTTTTT,CASSLDSRADPFNEKLFF
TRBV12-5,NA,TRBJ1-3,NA,TGTGCTAGCCAAACCGGGATCTCTGGAAACACCATATATTTT,CASQTGISGNTIYF
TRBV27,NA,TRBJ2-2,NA,TGTGCCAGCAGTCGTCGAGGCATCAACACCGGGGAGCTGTTTTTT,CASSRRGINTGELFF
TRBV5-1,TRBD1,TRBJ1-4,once,TGCGCCAGCAGCTTGCATCCGGGACAGGGGGAAACTAATGAAAAACTGTTTTTT,CASSLHPGQGETNEKLFF
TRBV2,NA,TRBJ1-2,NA,TGTGCCACCCCATCGGGGGGGAATAACTATGGCTACACCTTC,CATPSGGNNYGYTF
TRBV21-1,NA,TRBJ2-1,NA,TGTGCCAGCAGCGTCGCCGGGGTCCCTCACCCCTCCTACAATGAGCAGTTCTTC,CASSVAGVPHPSYNEQFF
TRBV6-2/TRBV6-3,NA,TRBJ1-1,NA,TGTGCCAGCAGTCCACACTGGGACAAGAATGAAGCTTTCTTT,CASSPHWDKNEAFF
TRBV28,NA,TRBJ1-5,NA,TGTGCCATCGGACAAACAGGGACGGTCAATCAGCCCCAGCATTTT,CAIGQTGTVNQPQHF
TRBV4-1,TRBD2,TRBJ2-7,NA,TGCGCCAGCAGCCAAGATCGGGATAGCGGGAGGGCCTACGAGCAGTACTTC,CASSQDRDSGRAYEQYF
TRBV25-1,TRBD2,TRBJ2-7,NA,TGTGCCAGCAGTGATGCGACTAGCGGGATCCGGCACGAGCAGTACTTC,CASSDATSGIRHEQYF
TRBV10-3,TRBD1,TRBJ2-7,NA,TGTGCCATCAGTAAAGGACAGGGCTCCTACGAGCAGTACTTC,CAISKGQGSYEQYF
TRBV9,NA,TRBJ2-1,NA,TGTGCCAGCAGCGTAGGCGGCTCCTACAATGAGCAGTTCTTC,CASSVGGSYNEQFF
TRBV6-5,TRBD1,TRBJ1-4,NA,TGTGCCAGCAGTAGAGGACAGGGGTCAAAACTGTTTTTT,CASSRGQGSKLFF
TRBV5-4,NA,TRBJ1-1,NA,TGTGCCAGCAGCTTAGGGGTGGCGAACACTGAAGCTTTCTTT,CASSLGVANTEAFF
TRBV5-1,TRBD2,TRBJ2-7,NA,TGCGCCAGCAGCTCAGTACAGGGACTAGCGGATAGCTCCTACGAGCAGTACTTC,CASSSVQGLADSSYEQYF
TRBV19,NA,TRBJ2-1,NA,TGTGCCAGTAGTTCCTCCCCTTTGGGAGTACTAAATGAGCAGTTCTTC,CASSSSPLGVLNEQFF
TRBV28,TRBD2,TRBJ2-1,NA,TGTGCCAGCAGTCCCCATCCGGGACTAGGCTTGATGGAGCAGTTCTTC,CASSPHPGLGLMEQFF
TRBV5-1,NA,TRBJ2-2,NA,TGCGCCAGCAGCTTACTACCTGACGCGGGGGAGCTGTTTTTT,CASSLLPDAGELFF
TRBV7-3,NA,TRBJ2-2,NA,TGTGCCAGCAGCTTAACGATACAGTACACCGGGGAGCTGTTTTTT,CASSLTIQYTGELFF
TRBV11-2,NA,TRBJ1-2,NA,TGTGCCAGCAGCTTATTTAGGACAGACTATGGCTACACCTTC,CASSLFRTDYGYTF
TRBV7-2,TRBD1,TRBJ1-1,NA,TGTGCCAGCAGCTTAGGGGACAGGGGGCCTACTGAAGCTTTCTTT,CASSLGDRGPTEAFF
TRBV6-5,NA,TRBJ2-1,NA,TGTGCCAGCAGTCTCAGGGCTTCCCCTTACAATGAGCAGTTCTTC,CASSLRASPYNEQFF
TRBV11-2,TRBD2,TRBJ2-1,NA,TGTGCCAGCAGCTTAGGCAGGGGGACTAGCTATTCCTACAATGAGCAGTTCTTC,CASSLGRGTSYSYNEQFF
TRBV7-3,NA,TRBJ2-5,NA,TGTGCCAGCAGCTTAGGGGTCAGCGGATTCGGAGAGACCCAGTACTTC,CASSLGVSGFGETQYF
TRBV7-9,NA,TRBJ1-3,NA,TGTGCCAGCAGCTTAGGTCAGAACTCTGGAAACACCATATATTTT,CASSLGQNSGNTIYF
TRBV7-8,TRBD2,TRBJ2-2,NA,TGTGCCAGCAGCCCAGCGGGGGGAAACACCGGGGAGCTGTTTTTT,CASSPAGGNTGELFF
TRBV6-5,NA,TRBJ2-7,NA,TGTGCCAGCAGCAACCTGAACCCAGGGATCGAGCAGTACTTC,CASSNLNPGIEQYF
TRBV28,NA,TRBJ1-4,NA,TGTGCCAGCAGTTTGAGGGTTGAAAAACTGTTTTTT,CASSLRVEKLFF
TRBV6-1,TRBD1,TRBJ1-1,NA,TGTGCCAGCAGTGAAGCAGGGACAGTGGGCACTGAAGCTTTCTTT,CASSEAGTVGTEAFF
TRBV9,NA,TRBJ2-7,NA,TGTGCCAGCAGCGTAGATCTAGCGCCGGGTCGGGAGCAGTACTTC,CASSVDLAPGREQYF